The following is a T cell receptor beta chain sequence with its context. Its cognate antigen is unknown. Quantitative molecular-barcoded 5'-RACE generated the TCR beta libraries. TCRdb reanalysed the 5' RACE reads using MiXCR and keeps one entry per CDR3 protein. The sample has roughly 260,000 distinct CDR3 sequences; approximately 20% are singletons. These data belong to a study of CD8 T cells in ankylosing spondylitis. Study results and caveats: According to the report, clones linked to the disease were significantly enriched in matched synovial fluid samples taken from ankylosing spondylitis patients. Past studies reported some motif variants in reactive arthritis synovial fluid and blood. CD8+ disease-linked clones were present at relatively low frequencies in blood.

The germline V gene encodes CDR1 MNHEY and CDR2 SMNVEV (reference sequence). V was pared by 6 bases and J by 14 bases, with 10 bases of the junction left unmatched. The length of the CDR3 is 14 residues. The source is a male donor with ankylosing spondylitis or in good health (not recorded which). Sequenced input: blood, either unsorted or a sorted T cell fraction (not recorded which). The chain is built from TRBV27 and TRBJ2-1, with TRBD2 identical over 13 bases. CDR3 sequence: CASSGTSGTDTEFF. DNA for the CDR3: TGTGCCAGCAGCGGGACTAGCGGGACCGATACCGAGTTCTTC.